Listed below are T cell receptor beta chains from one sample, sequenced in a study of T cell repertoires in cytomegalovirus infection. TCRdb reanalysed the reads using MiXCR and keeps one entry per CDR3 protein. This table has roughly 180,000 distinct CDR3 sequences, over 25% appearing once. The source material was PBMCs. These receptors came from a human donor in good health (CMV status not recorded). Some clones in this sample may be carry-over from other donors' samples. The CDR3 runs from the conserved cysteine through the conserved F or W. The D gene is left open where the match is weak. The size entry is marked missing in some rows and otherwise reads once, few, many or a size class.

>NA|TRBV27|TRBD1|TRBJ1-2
CASRFEGAGYGYTF
TGTGCCAGCAGATTTGAGGGGGCCGGGTATGGCTACACCTTC
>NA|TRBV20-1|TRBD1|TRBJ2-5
CSARTGDQETQYF
TGCAGTGCGCGGACAGGGGACCAAGAGACCCAGTACTTC
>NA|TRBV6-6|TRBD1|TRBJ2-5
CASSYRGGKETQYF
TGTGCCAGCAGCTACCGAGGGGGCAAAGAGACCCAGTACTTC
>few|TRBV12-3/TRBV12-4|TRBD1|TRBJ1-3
CASSLTGQGDTIYF
TGTGCCAGCAGTTTAACTGGGCAGGGGGACACCATATATTTT
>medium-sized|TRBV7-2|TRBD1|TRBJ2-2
CASSFRRTGVTGELFF
TGTGCCAGCAGCTTCCGTCGGACAGGGGTTACCGGGGAGCTGTTTTTT
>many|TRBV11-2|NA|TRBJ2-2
CASSLGRNTGELFF
TGTGCCAGCAGCTTAGGGCGGAACACCGGGGAGCTGTTTTTT
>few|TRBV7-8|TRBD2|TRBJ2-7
CASGSGLGDSYEQYF
TGTGCCAGCGGCTCCGGACTAGGTGACTCCTACGAGCAGTACTTC
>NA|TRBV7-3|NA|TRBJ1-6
CASSLNPGRNSPLHF
TGTGCCAGCAGCTTAAATCCAGGGCGGAATTCACCCCTCCACTTT
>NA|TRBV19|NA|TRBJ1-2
CASSIDGSYGYTF
TGTGCCAGTAGTATAGATGGCAGCTATGGCTACACCTTC
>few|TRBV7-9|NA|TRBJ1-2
CASSLEAALRAGYTF
TGTGCCAGCAGCTTAGAGGCAGCGCTACGCGCTGGCTACACCTTC
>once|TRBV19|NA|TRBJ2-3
CASSATSLLTDTQYF
TGTGCCAGTAGTGCCACTAGTTTATTAACAGATACGCAGTATTTT
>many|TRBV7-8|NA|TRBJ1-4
CASSLGQGSWDEKLFF
TGTGCCAGCAGCTTAGGGCAGGGATCATGGGATGAAAAACTGTTTTTT
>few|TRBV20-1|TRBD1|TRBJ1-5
CSAVGQGPNQPQHF
TGCAGTGCTGTCGGACAGGGGCCCAATCAGCCCCAGCATTTT
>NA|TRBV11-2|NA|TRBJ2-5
CASSLGGTQQETQYF
TGTGCCAGCAGCTTAGGCGGCACCCAACAAGAGACCCAGTACTTC
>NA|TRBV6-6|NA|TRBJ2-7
CASSYHTDGDEQYF
TGTGCCAGCAGTTACCATACGGACGGGGACGAGCAGTACTTC
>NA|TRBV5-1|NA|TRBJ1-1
CASSSFRQDTEAFF
TGCGCCAGCAGCAGTTTCCGGCAGGACACTGAAGCTTTCTTT
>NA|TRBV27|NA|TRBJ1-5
CASSSGGSGNQPQHF
TGTGCCAGCAGTTCCGGGGGTTCGGGCAATCAGCCCCAGCATTTT
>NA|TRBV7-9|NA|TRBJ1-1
CASSLAAAENTEAFF
TGTGCCAGCAGCTTAGCGGCTGCAGAGAACACTGAAGCTTTCTTT
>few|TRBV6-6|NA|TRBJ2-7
CASTPDLSYEQYF
TGTGCCAGCACGCCAGATCTCTCCTACGAGCAGTACTTC
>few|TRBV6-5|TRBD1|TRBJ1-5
CASSQTGGEGQPQHF
TGTGCCAGCAGTCAAACAGGGGGCGAAGGACAGCCCCAGCATTTT
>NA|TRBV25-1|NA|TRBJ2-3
CASSEYQGADTQYF
TGTGCCAGCAGTGAATATCAGGGCGCAGATACGCAGTATTTT
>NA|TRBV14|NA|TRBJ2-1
CASSQGRGLSYNEQFF
TGTGCCAGCAGCCAAGGGCGGGGGCTCTCCTACAATGAGCAGTTCTTC
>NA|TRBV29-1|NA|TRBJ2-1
CSVQRGTGNEHFF
TGCAGCGTTCAAAGGGGAACAGGCAATGAGCATTTCTTC
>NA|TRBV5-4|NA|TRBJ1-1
CASSLDGPTEAFF
TGTGCCAGCAGCCTCGACGGCCCCACTGAAGCTTTCTTT
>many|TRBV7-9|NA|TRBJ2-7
CASSLGTRVYGEQYF
TGTGCCAGCAGCCTCGGGACCAGGGTGTACGGCGAGCAGTACTTC
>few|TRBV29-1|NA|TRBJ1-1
CSVGPSSTEAFF
TGCAGCGTGGGGCCGTCGAGCACTGAAGCTTTCTTT
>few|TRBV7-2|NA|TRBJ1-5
CASSLNRGDQPQHF
TGTGCCAGCAGTCTAAACCGGGGGGATCAGCCCCAGCATTTT
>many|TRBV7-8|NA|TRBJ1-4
CASSLTHQGEKLFF
TGTGCCAGCAGCTTAACACATCAAGGTGAAAAACTGTTTTTT
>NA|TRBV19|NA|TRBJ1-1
CASSISPGLGTEAFF
TGTGCCAGTAGTATAAGTCCGGGGTTGGGGACTGAAGCTTTCTTT
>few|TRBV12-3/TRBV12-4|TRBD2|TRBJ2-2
CASSLGLAGATGELFF
TGTGCCAGCAGCCTTGGACTAGCGGGGGCTACCGGGGAGCTGTTTTTT
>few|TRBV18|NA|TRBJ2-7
CASSPTGTEVYEQYF
TGTGCCAGCTCCCCAACCGGGACTGAAGTCTACGAGCAGTACTTC
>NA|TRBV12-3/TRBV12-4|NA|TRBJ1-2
CASSFEGAYGYTF
TGTGCCAGCAGTTTCGAGGGTGCCTATGGCTACACCTTC